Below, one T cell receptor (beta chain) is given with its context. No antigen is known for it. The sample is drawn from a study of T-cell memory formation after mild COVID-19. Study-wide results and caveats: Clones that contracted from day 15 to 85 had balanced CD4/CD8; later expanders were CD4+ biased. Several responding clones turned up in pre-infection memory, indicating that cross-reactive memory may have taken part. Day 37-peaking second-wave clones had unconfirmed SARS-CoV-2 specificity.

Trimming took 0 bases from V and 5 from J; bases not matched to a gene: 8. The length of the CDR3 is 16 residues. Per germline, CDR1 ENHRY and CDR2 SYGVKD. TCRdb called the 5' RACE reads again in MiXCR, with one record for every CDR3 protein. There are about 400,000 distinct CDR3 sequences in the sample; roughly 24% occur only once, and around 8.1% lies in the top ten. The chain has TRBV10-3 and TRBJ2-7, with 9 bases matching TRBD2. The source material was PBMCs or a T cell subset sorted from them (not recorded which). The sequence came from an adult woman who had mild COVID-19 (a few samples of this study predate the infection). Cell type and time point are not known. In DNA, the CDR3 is TGTGCCATCAGTGAGTCGGTAGCGGGAGTAGTCCACGAGCAGTACTTC. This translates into CAISESVAGVVHEQYF.